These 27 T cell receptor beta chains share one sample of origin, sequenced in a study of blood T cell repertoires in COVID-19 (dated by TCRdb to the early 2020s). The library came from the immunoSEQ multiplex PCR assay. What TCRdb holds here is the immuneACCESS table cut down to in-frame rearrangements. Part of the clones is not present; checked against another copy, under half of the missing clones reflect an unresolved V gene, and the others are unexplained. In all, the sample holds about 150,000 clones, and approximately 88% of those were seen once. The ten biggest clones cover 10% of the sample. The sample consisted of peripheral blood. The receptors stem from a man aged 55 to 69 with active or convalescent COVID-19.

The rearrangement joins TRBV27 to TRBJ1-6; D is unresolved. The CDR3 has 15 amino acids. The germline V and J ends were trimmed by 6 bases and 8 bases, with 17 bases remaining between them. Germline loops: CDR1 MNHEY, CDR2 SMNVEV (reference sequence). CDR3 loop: CASSSAVYWDSPLHF. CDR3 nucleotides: TGTGCCAGCAGCTCAGCGGTCTACTGGGATTCACCCCTCCACTTT.

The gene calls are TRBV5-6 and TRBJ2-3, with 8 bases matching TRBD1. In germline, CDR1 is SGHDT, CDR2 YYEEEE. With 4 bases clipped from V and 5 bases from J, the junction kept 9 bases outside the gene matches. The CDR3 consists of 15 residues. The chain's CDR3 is CASSAKTGVRDTQYF. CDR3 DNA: TGTGCCAGCAGCGCTAAGACAGGGGTAAGAGATACGCAGTATTTT.

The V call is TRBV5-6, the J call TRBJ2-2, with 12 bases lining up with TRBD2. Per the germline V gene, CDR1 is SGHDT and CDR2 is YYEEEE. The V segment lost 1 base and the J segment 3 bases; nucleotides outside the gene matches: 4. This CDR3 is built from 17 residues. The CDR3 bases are TGTGCCAGCAGCTTGCTAGCGGGAGGGCCGCACACCGGGGAGCTGTTTTTT. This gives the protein CASSLLAGGPHTGELFF.

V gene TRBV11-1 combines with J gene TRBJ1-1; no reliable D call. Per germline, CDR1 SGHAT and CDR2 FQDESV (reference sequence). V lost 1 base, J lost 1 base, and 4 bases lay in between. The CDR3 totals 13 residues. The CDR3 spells CASSLVANTEAFF. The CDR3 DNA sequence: TGTGCCAGCAGCTTAGTGGCGAACACTGAAGCTTTCTTT.

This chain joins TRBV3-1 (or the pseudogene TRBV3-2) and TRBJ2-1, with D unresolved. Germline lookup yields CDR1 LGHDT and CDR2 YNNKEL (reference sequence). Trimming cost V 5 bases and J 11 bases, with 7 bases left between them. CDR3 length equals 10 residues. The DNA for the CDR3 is TGTGCCAGCAGCGGTCCTAAGCAGTTCTTC. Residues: CASSGPKQFF.

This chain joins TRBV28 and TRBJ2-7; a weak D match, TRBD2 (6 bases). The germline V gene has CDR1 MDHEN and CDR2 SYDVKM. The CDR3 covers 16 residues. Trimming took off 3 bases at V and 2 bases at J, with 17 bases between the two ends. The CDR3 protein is CASSLNVLGGTYEQYF. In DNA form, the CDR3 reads TGTGCCAGCAGTTTGAATGTTCTTGGAGGGACCTACGAGCAGTACTTC. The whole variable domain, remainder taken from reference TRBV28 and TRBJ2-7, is DVKVTQSSRYLVKRTGEKVFLECVQDMDHENMFWYRQDPGLGLRLIYFSYDVKMKEKGDIPEGYSVSREKKERFSLILESASTNQTSMYLCASSLNVLGGTYEQYFGPGTRLTVT.

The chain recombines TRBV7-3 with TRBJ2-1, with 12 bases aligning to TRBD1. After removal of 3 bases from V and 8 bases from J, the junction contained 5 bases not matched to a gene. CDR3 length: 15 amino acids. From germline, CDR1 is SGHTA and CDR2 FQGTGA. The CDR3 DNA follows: TGTGCCAGCAGCTTCACCGGGACAGGGGGCGATGAGCAGTTCTTC. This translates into CASSFTGTGGDEQFF.

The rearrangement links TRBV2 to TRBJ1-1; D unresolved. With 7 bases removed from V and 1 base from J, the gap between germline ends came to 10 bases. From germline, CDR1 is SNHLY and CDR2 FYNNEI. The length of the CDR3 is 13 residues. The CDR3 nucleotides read TGTGCCAGCAACAACGGCGGGAACACTGAAGCTTTCTTT. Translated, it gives CASNNGGNTEAFF.

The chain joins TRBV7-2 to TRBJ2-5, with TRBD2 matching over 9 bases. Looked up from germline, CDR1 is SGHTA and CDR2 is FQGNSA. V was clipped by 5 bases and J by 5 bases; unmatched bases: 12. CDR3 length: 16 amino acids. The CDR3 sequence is CASSPGSAGGWETQYF. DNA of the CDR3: TGTGCCAGCAGCCCTGGGTCGGCGGGAGGGTGGGAGACCCAGTACTTC.

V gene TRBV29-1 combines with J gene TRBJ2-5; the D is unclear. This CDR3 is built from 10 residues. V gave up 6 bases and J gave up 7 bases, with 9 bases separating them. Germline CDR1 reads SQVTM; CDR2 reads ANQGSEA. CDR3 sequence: CSVVEMTQYF. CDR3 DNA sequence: TGCAGCGTCGTTGAGATGACCCAGTACTTC.

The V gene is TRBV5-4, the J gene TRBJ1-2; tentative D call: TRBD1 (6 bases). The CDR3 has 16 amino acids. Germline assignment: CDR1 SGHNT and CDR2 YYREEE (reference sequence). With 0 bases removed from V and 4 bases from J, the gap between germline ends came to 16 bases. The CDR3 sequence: CASSLGGRAPGYGYTF. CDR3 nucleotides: TGTGCCAGCAGCTTGGGGGGGCGTGCCCCTGGCTATGGCTACACCTTC.

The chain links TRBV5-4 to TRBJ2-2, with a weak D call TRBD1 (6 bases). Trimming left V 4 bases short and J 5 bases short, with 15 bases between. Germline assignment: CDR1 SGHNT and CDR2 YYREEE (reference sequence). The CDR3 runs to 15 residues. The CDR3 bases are TGTGCCAGCAGCCCGTTGACAGGAGAGACCGGGGAGCTGTTTTTT. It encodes CASSPLTGETGELFF. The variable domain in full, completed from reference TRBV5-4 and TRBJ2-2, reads ETGVTQSPTHLIKTRGQQVTLRCSSQSGHNTVSWYQQALGQGPQFIFQYYREEENGRGNFPPRFSGLQFPNYSSELNVNALELDDSALYLCASSPLTGETGELFFGEGSRLTVL.

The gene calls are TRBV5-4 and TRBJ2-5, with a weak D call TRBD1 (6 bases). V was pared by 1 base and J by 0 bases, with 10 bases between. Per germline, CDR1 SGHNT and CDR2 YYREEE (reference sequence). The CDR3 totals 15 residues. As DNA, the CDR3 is TGTGCCAGCAGCTTGTTTAGGGGGTACCAAGAGACCCAGTACTTC. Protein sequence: CASSLFRGYQETQYF.

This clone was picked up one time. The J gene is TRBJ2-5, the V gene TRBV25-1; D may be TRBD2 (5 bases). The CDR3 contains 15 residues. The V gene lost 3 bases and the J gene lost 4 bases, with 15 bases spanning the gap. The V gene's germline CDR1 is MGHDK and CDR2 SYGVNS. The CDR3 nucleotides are TGTGCCAGCAGTGACCCCGGGGAGAGGGCAGAGACCCAGTACTTC. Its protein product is CASSDPGERAETQYF.

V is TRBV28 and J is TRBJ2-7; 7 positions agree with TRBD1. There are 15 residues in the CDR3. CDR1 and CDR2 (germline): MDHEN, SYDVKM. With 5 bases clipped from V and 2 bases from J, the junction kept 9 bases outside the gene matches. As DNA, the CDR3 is TGTGCCAGCAGTCCTAGCCCGGGACAGCCCTACGAGCAGTACTTC. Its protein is CASSPSPGQPYEQYF.

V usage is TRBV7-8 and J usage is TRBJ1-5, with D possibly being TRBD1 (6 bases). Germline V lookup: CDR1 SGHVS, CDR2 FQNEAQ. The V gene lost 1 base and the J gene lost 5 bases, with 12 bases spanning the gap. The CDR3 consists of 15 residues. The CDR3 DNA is TGTGCCAGCAGCTTAGGGGCAGGGGTTTATCAGCCCCAGCATTTT. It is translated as CASSLGAGVYQPQHF.

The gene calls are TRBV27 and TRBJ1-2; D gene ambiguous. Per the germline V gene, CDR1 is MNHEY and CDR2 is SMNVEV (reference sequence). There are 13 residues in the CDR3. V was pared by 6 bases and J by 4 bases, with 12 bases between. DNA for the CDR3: TGTGCCAGCAGCCGAGGCACGGCCTATGGCTACACCTTC. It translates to CASSRGTAYGYTF.

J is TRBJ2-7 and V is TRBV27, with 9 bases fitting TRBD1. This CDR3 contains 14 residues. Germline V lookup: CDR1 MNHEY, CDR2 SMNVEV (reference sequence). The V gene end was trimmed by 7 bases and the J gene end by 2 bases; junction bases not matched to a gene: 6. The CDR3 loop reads CASISRQGAYEQYF. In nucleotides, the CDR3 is TGTGCCAGCATCTCCCGACAGGGGGCCTACGAGCAGTACTTC.

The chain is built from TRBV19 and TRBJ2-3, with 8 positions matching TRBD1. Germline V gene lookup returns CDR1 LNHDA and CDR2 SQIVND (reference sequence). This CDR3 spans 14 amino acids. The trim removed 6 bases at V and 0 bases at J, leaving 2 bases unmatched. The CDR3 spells CASSRDRSTDTQYF. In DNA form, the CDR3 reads TGTGCCAGTAGCCGGGACAGGAGCACAGATACGCAGTATTTT.

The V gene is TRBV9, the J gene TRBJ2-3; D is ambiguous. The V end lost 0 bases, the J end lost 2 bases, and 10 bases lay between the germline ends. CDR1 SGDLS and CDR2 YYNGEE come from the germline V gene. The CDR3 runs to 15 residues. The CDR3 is CASSVGPSVTDTQYF. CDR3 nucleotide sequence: TGTGCCAGCAGCGTAGGGCCAAGTGTCACAGATACGCAGTATTTT. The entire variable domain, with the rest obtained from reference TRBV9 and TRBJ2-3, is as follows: DSGVTQTPKHLITATGQRVTLRCSPRSGDLSVYWYQQSLDQGLQFLIQYYNGEERAKGNILERFSAQQFPDLHSELNLSSLELGDSALYFCASSVGPSVTDTQYFGPGTRLTVL.

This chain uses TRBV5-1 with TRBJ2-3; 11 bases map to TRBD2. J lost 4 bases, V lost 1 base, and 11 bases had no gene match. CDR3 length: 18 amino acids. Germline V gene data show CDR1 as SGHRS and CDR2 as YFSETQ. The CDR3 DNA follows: TGCGCCAGCAGCTTGTTCGGTGGCTTAGCGGGAGGGTCAGATACGCAGTATTTT. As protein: CASSLFGGLAGGSDTQYF.

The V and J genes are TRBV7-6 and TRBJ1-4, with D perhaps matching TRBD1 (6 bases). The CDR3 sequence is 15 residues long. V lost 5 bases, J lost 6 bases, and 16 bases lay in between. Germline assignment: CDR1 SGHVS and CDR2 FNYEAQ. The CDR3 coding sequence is TGTGCCAGCAGCGTACTACAGGGTTCGGATGAAAAACTGTTTTTT. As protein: CASSVLQGSDEKLFF.

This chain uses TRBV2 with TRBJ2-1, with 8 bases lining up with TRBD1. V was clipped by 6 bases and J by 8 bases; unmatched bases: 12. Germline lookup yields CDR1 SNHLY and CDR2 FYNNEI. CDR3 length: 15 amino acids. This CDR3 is CASRRHGQGLDEQFF. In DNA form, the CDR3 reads TGTGCCAGCAGACGCCATGGACAGGGCCTGGATGAGCAGTTCTTC.

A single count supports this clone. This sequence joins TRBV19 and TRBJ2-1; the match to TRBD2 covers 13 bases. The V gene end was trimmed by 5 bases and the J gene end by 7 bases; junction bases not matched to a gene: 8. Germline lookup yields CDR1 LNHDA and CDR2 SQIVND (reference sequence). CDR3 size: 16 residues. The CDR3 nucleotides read TGTGCCAGTAGTTCCCCCGGGACTAGCGGGACTAATGAGCAGTTCTTC. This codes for CASSSPGTSGTNEQFF.

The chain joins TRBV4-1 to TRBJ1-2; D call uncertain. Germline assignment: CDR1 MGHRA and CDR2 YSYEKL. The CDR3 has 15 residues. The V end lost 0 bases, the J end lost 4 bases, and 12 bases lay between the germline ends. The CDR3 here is CASSQEEQKPYGYTF. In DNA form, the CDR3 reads TGCGCCAGCAGCCAAGAGGAACAGAAACCCTATGGCTACACCTTC.

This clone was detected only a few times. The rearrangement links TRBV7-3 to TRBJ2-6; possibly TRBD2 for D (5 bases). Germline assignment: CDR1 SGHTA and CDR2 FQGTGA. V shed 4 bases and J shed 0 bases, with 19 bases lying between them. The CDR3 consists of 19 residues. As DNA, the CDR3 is TGTGCCAGCAGCTCCCCGCGGTCAGCGGCACGCTCTGGGGCCAACGTCCTGACTTTC. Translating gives CASSSPRSAARSGANVLTF.

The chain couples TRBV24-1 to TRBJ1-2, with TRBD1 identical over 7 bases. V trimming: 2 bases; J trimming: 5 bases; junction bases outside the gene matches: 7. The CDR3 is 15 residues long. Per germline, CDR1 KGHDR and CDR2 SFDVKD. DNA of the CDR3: TGTGCCACCAGTGATTCCGGGACAGACCCATATGGCTACACCTTC. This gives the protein CATSDSGTDPYGYTF.